The present TCR beta chain was sequenced within a study of T cell repertoires in cytomegalovirus infection. Study as a whole: TCR beta signatures that were public indicated CMV infection and matching HLA type. Study-wide points: Based on cumulative public TCR beta family frequency, carriers of CMV plus the relevant HLA were identified. The ex vivo response was dominated by HLA-C-restricted CMV-specific TCR beta clonotypes.

On this clonotype itself: The antigen remains unidentified.

The CDR3 has 14 residues. Trimming shortened V by 7 bases and J by 1 base, and 13 bases separated the two germline ends. Germline V gives CDR1 MNHEY, CDR2 SVGAGI. TCRdb called the reads again in MiXCR, with one record for every CDR3 protein. Altogether approximately 180,000 distinct CDR3 sequences are present, 9.5% being singletons, with the ten largest covering roughly 4.8%. The clonotype was recovered from a human donor in good health (CMV status not recorded). Some clones in this sample may be carry-over from other donors' samples. The V call is TRBV6-5, the J call TRBJ1-1; weak D call: TRBD1 (6 bases). Sequencing was carried out using PBMCs. CDR3 in amino acids: CASKTGTENTEAFF. For the CDR3, the DNA is TGTGCCAGCAAAACAGGGACCGAGAACACTGAAGCTTTCTTT.